The present entry profiles one TCR beta chain with its context. At one end the junction does not follow the germline gene, possibly because of a read error. This record belongs to a study of blood T cell repertoires in COVID-19. Assay: immunoSEQ multiplex PCR; the TCRdb copy retains only in-frame clones and omits some. The sample consists of roughly 130,000 clones, roughly 82% of them appearing once. Sequenced input: peripheral blood. The sequence derives from a man older than 75 with acute or convalescent COVID-19.

The CDR3 bases are TGTGCCAGTAGCCCGGGACAGCCGACCGAGGAGCTGTTTTTT. The encoded protein is CASSPGQPTEELFF. The rearrangement uses TRBV19 and TRBJ2-2; 7 nucleotides line up with TRBD1. Germline loops: CDR1 LNHDA, CDR2 SQIVND (reference sequence). The length of the CDR3 is 14 residues.